This passage covers 20 T cell receptor beta chains from one sample sequenced in a study of breast tumors, draining lymph nodes, adjacent tissues. TCRdb recomputed calls from the multiplex PCR reads with MiXCR, one row per CDR3 protein. The sample contains under 75,000 distinct CDR3 sequences, roughly 59% of which appear only once. The sequenced material came from breast tumor tissue. Every receptor here comes from a female donor with breast cancer. Some clones in this sample may be carry-over from other donors' samples.

The genes are TRBV20-1 and TRBJ2-7, with TRBD1 matching 9 bases. Germline V CDR1 and CDR2: DFQATT, SNEGSKA (reference sequence). J was trimmed by 1 base and V by 4 bases; bases with no gene match: 8. CDR3 length equals 15 residues. The CDR3 here is CSAKRTGEGSYEQYF. As DNA, the CDR3 is TGCAGTGCTAAACGGACAGGGGAGGGTTCCTACGAGCAGTACTTC.

A remark on this clonotype: Relative to the germline gene, one junction end is altered; a read error may explain this. This chain's CDR3 is CASSQRVRDSREDTQCF. The CDR3 region has the DNA TGTGCCAGCAGCCAAAGAGTCCGGGACTCCCGGGAAGATACGCAGTGTTTT. J is TRBJ2-3 and V is TRBV4-2; tentatively, D is TRBD2 (6 bases). This CDR3 has 17 amino acids. Germline V gene sequence: CDR1 LGHNA, CDR2 YNFKEQ.

The chain links TRBV5-1 to TRBJ2-2, with 7 bases that match TRBD1. The germline gives CDR1 SGHRS, CDR2 YFSETQ. Unmatched junction bases numbered 6, after V lost 4 bases and J lost 0 bases. CDR3 length equals 16 residues. The CDR3: CASSLPGTANTGELFF. The CDR3, as DNA: TGCGCCAGCAGCCTGCCCGGGACAGCGAACACCGGGGAGCTGTTTTTT.

This clonotype was seen ten or more times. V usage is TRBV18 and J usage is TRBJ2-3; the D is unclear. CDR1 and CDR2 from the germline V gene are KGHSH and LQKENI. The germline V and J ends were trimmed by 1 base and 5 bases, with 10 bases remaining between them. The CDR3 is 14 residues long. This chain's CDR3 is CASSPRASGDTQYF. The CDR3 bases are TGTGCCAGCTCACCACGGGCTAGTGGAGATACGCAGTATTTT.

This clonotype has at least ten counts. The J gene is TRBJ1-2, the V gene TRBV18; 8 bases are a match to TRBD1. This CDR3 has 13 amino acids. V dropped 4 bases and J dropped 11; count of bases not matched to a gene: 9. Per the germline V gene, CDR1 is KGHSH and CDR2 is LQKENI. The CDR3, as DNA: TGTGCCAGCTCACGGGGGGGACAGGAGGGTTACACCTTC. Amino acid sequence: CASSRGGQEGYTF.

V is TRBV30 and J is TRBJ2-6, with 8 bases identical to TRBD1. Germline CDR1 and CDR2: GTSNPN and SVGIG (reference sequence). There are 17 residues in the CDR3. V shed 1 base and J 2 bases; nucleotides not matched to a gene: 7. The CDR3 nucleotides read TGTGCCTGGAGTGGGCAGGGGGCAGGGCCTGGGGCCAACGTCCTGACTTTC. Translating it yields CAWSGQGAGPGANVLTF.

Ten or more counts support this clonotype. V usage is TRBV10-3 and J usage is TRBJ1-5; 10 positions match TRBD1. CDR3 size: 15 residues. Germline V gives CDR1 ENHRY, CDR2 SYGVKD. Trimming removed 3 bases from V and 5 bases from J; junction bases left unmatched: 4. CDR3 protein: CAISDPGTGDQPQHF. DNA of the CDR3: TGTGCCATCAGTGACCCCGGGACAGGGGATCAGCCCCAGCATTTT.

This clonotype was seen a few times. The chain couples TRBV20-1 to TRBJ2-7; 10 bases are a match to TRBD2. The germline V gene encodes CDR1 DFQATT and CDR2 SNEGSKA (reference sequence). J lost 2 bases, V lost 3 bases, and 13 bases had no gene match. The CDR3 consists of 17 residues. CDR3 sequence reads: CSASVLAGEAVTYEQYF. The DNA of the CDR3 is TGCAGTGCTAGTGTCCTAGCGGGAGAGGCTGTCACCTACGAGCAGTACTTC.

V and J are TRBV2 and TRBJ1-1, with TRBD1 matching 7 bases. The germline gives CDR1 SNHLY, CDR2 FYNNEI. Trimming took 8 bases from V and 0 from J; bases not matched to a gene: 6. The CDR3 has 14 amino acids. The CDR3 loop reads CASGGQTMNTEAFF. CDR3 sequence (DNA): TGTGCCAGCGGGGGACAGACCATGAACACTGAAGCTTTCTTT.

There are a few counts of this clonotype. The V and J genes are TRBV9 and TRBJ1-1; 11 nucleotides line up with TRBD1. The V segment lost 1 base and the J segment 0 bases; nucleotides outside the gene matches: 8. This CDR3 region has 18 residues. Germline CDR1 is SGDLS and CDR2 is YYNGEE. CDR3: CASSVSGTGGLLNTEAFF. CDR3 sequence (DNA): TGTGCCAGCAGCGTAAGTGGGACAGGGGGTTTACTGAACACTGAAGCTTTCTTT.

This clonotype has ten or more counts. The chain couples TRBV6-1 to TRBJ2-5, with 10 positions matching TRBD1. V lost 7 bases, J lost 5 bases, and 13 bases stayed unmatched. The CDR3 sequence is 16 residues long. Germline V lookup: CDR1 MNHNS, CDR2 SASEGT. CDR3 nucleotides: TGTGCCAGCAACTCCCAGACAGGGGGCGGAGGGGAGACCCAGTACTTC. It yields the protein CASNSQTGGGGETQYF.

In regard to this clonotype: The CDR3 does not close with the conserved phenylalanine or tryptophan, likely indicating a read error. The limits of the CDR3 on the DNA are not certain, so only TCRdb's listed CDR3 is given. The chain uses TRBV20-1 and TRBJ1-3. Both ends counted, the CDR3 spans 9 residues. The germline V gene encodes CDR1 DFQATT and CDR2 SNEGSKA (reference sequence). CDR3 sequence: CSACPGLAG.

Of note for this clonotype: This may be a read error: a much more frequent sequence differs by one nucleotide. This chain links TRBV20-1 with TRBJ2-1, with 11 bases that match TRBD2. The length of the CDR3 is 13 residues. The germline gives CDR1 DFQATT, CDR2 SNEGSKA (reference sequence). DNA of the CDR3: TGCAGTGTGACTAGCGGGATCTACAATGCGCAGTTCTTC. Its protein product is CSVTSGIYNAQFF.

This clonotype showed up many times. V and J are TRBV10-3 and TRBJ1-2; 9 nucleotides match TRBD1. This CDR3 has 15 amino acids. The germline V gene has CDR1 ENHRY and CDR2 SYGVKD. After removal of 6 bases from V and 3 bases from J, the junction contained 8 bases not matched to a gene. This CDR3 reads CAIRSGGQGDYGYTF. The CDR3 DNA reads TGTGCCATCAGAAGCGGGGGACAGGGCGACTATGGCTACACCTTC.

This clonotype was found many times. The chain employs TRBV19 and TRBJ2-5, with D perhaps TRBD1 (6 bases). The V end lost 5 bases, the J end lost 4 bases, and 17 bases lay between the germline ends. This CDR3 spans 15 amino acids. Germline V gene sequence: CDR1 LNHDA, CDR2 SQIVND (reference sequence). CDR3 amino acids: CASSGRRGFGETQYF. As DNA, the CDR3 is TGTGCCAGTAGTGGGCGCAGGGGTTTTGGAGAGACCCAGTACTTC.

In its sample, this clonotype was seen many times. The chain recombines TRBV11-2 with TRBJ2-3, with 8 bases fitting TRBD1. This CDR3 has 15 residues. With V trimmed by 4 bases and J by 4 bases, 7 bases remained unmatched. Germline CDR1 and CDR2: SGHAT and FQNNGV. The CDR3 sequence: CASSSQTRGPDTQYF. The CDR3 DNA reads as TGTGCCAGCAGCTCCCAAACCAGGGGGCCAGATACGCAGTATTTT.

This chain links TRBV4-1 with TRBJ1-6; D call uncertain. CDR3 size: 18 residues. Trimming stripped 1 base from V and 0 bases from J, with 13 bases between. Germline assignment: CDR1 MGHRA and CDR2 YSYEKL. The CDR3 sequence: CASSQGPEASSYNSPLHF. The CDR3 coding sequence is TGCGCCAGCAGCCAAGGACCAGAGGCTAGCTCCTATAATTCACCCCTCCACTTT.

This clonotype was found many times. The chain joins TRBV20-1 to TRBJ2-4; no firm D call. Germline CDR1 and CDR2: DFQATT and SNEGSKA (reference sequence). The CDR3 consists of 14 residues. The V and J ends lost 3 bases and 0 bases respectively, with 9 bases between them. This CDR3 reads CSASAQLAKNIQYF. The CDR3 coding sequence is TGCAGTGCTAGTGCGCAACTAGCCAAAAACATTCAGTACTTC.

The V call is TRBV2, the J call TRBJ2-1; 8 positions match TRBD2. V shed 3 bases, J shed 12 bases, and the junction held 13 bases outside the gene matches. This CDR3 is 15 amino acids long. The germline gives CDR1 SNHLY, CDR2 FYNNEI. CDR3 loop: CASSERGSGTFGQFF. CDR3 in DNA: TGTGCCAGCAGTGAGAGGGGTAGCGGGACATTCGGGCAGTTCTTC.

This chain uses TRBV15 with TRBJ2-1; D might be TRBD2 (5 bases). CDR1 and CDR2 from the germline V gene are LNHNV and YYDKDF (reference sequence). The CDR3 has 12 amino acids. CDR3 in DNA: TGTGCTAGGACGGGGTCCTACAATGAGCAGTTCTTC. Translation: CARTGSYNEQFF.